Listed here are 10 T cell receptor beta chains from one sample, sequenced in a study of blood T cell repertoires in COVID-19. Sequenced by immunoSEQ multiplex PCR; TCRdb stores in-frame clones only, minus some. The repertoire holds tens of thousands of clones, with 85% to 90% as singletons. The sequenced material came from peripheral blood. The receptors come from a middle-aged man with active COVID-19.

The chain recombines TRBV2 with TRBJ2-2; D ambiguous. The CDR3 has 14 amino acids. CDR1 and CDR2 (germline): SNHLY, FYNNEI. The V end lost 7 bases, the J end lost 0 bases, and 9 bases lay between the germline ends. CDR3 DNA sequence: TGTGCCAGCAAAGAGGTTTCGAACACCGGGGAGCTGTTTTTT. Its translation: CASKEVSNTGELFF.

The CDR3 sequence: CASMAGNYGYTF. CDR3 DNA: TGTGCCAGCATGGCAGGAAACTATGGCTACACCTTC. The chain combines TRBV9 with TRBJ1-2; D is uncertain. The CDR3 has 12 amino acids. Germline V gives CDR1 SGDLS, CDR2 YYNGEE. V gave up 6 bases and J gave up 2 bases, with 8 bases separating them.

The V call is TRBV7-2, the J call TRBJ2-3; 11 bases match TRBD2. With V trimmed by 3 bases and J by 4 bases, 3 bases remained unmatched. The CDR3 is 15 amino acids. CDR1 and CDR2 from the germline V gene are SGHTA and FQGNSA. The DNA for the CDR3 is TGTGCCAGCAGCTTTAGCGGGAGGGGGGCAGATACGCAGTATTTT. This sequence encodes CASSFSGRGADTQYF.

This clone was counted between two and nine times. The V and J genes are TRBV7-6 and TRBJ2-7, with 9 bases aligning to TRBD2. The junction had 4 bases not matched to a gene; V was cut back by 4 bases and J by 3 bases. This CDR3 spans 14 amino acids. CDR1 is SGHVS, CDR2 FNYEAQ, per germline. CDR3 sequence reads: CASSSSGANYEQYF. The CDR3 DNA reads TGTGCCAGCAGCTCTAGCGGGGCTAACTACGAGCAGTACTTC.

This sequence joins TRBV30 and TRBJ1-4; D ambiguous. CDR1 GTSNPN and CDR2 SVGIG come from the germline V gene (reference sequence). This CDR3 has 14 residues. V dropped 0 bases and J dropped 5 bases, with 10 bases sitting between them. CDR3 nucleotides: TGTGCCTGGAGTGTACAAGGAGGGAATGAAAAACTGTTTTTT. Its translation: CAWSVQGGNEKLFF. The full variable domain, its missing parts supplied by reference TRBV30 and TRBJ1-4, is SQTIHQWPATLVQPVGSPLSLECTVEGTSNPNLYWYRQAAGRGLQLLFYSVGIGQISSEVPQNLSASRPQDRQFILSSKKLLLSDSGFYLCAWSVQGGNEKLFFGSGTQLSVL.

The chain employs TRBV2 and TRBJ1-5, with no clear D. The CDR3 sequence is 14 residues long. Germline CDR1 SNHLY, CDR2 FYNNEI. Trimming left V 7 bases short and J 7 bases short, with 17 bases between. The DNA for the CDR3 is TGTGCCAGCACCTACAGTCGTGGCGACCAGCCCCAGCATTTT. Amino acid sequence: CASTYSRGDQPQHF.

V and J are TRBV10-2 and TRBJ1-5; D remains unclear. The V and J ends lost 5 bases and 2 bases respectively, with 10 bases between them. Looked up from germline, CDR1 is WSHSY and CDR2 is SAAADI. The CDR3 totals 14 residues. This CDR3 is CASSNFGGNQPQHF. The CDR3 nucleotides are TGCGCCAGCAGTAACTTCGGGGGCAATCAGCCCCAGCATTTT.

The chain is built from TRBV10-2 and TRBJ2-1; D is unclear. Germline V gene sequence: CDR1 WSHSY, CDR2 SAAADI. V was cut by 2 bases and J by 6 bases, with 8 bases left in between. This CDR3 spans 13 amino acids. CDR3 residues: CASSEPGLNEQFF. In nucleotides, the CDR3 is TGCGCCAGCAGTGAGCCAGGTCTCAATGAGCAGTTCTTC.

The chain joins TRBV5-1 to TRBJ1-6, with 7 nucleotides matching TRBD1. This CDR3 comprises 15 residues. The germline CDR1 and CDR2 sequences are SGHRS and YFSETQ. Germline trimming cut 4 bases from V and 10 bases from J; bases unmatched to any gene: 11. CDR3 in amino acids: CASSLIDRVNSPLHF. The CDR3 DNA reads TGCGCCAGCAGCCTCATAGACAGGGTCAACTCACCCCTCCACTTT. Full variable domain (remainder filled in from reference TRBV5-1 and TRBJ1-6): KAGVTQTPRYLIKTRGQQVTLSCSPISGHRSVSWYQQTPGQGLQFLFEYFSETQRNKGNFPGRFSGRQFSNSRSEMNVSTLELGDSALYLCASSLIDRVNSPLHFGNGTRLTVT.

V usage is TRBV15 and J usage is TRBJ2-7, with D possibly matching TRBD1 (5 bases). Per the germline V gene, CDR1 is LNHNV and CDR2 is YYDKDF (reference sequence). This CDR3 has 12 residues. V was trimmed by 2 bases and J by 6 bases, leaving 8 bases between them. The CDR3 loop is CATSRQTGEQYF. The CDR3 bases are TGTGCCACCAGCAGACAAACAGGCGAGCAGTACTTC.